This TCR beta chain was documented in a study of T cell responses to AZD1222 COVID-19 vaccine. Study-wide findings and caveats: A mostly white British donor set with more females was recruited, and clonal diversity was possibly underestimated. Without day 14 samples, only post-peak T cell repertoires were studied.

Only in-frame clones appear in the TCRdb table, and some are missing; sequencing was by immunoSEQ multiplex PCR. The sample contains fewer than 50,000 clones, roughly 78% of which appear only once. Only a few counts were recorded for this clone. No antigen is known for it. The CDR3 totals 15 residues. In germline, CDR1 is LNHNV, CDR2 YYDKDF (reference sequence). Losses at the gene ends were 0 bases for V and 5 bases for J; bases not matched to a gene: 6. The input for sequencing was peripheral blood, taken 28 days after the second dose of the MenACWY control vaccine. The chain carries TRBV15 and TRBJ1-1, with 7 bases that match TRBD1. This sequence originates from an adult who received the MenACWY meningococcal vaccine as a control. The CDR3 is CATSRDQSGGTEAFF. CDR3 nucleotides: TGTGCCACCAGCAGAGATCAATCAGGGGGTACTGAAGCTTTCTTT.